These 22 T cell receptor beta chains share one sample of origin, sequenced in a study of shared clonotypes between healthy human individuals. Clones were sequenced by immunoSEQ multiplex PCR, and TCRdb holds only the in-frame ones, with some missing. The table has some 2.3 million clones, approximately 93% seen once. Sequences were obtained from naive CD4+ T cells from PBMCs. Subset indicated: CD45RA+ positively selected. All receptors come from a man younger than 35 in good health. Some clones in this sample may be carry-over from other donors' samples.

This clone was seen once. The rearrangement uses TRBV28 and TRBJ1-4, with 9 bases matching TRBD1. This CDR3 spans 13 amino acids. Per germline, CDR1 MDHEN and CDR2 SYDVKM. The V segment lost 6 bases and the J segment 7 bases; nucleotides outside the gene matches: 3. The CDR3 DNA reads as TGTGCCAGCAGGGGACAGGGCGGTGAAAAACTGTTTTTT. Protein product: CASRGQGGEKLFF.

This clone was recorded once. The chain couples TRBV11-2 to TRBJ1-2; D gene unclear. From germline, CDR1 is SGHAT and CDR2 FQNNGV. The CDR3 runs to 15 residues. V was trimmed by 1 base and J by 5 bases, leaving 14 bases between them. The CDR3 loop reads CASSLGVAQIYGYTF. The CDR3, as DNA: TGTGCCAGCAGCTTAGGGGTTGCCCAGATTTATGGCTACACCTTC.

CDR3 amino acids: CASSGDLRLSSYEQYF. The DNA of the CDR3 is TGTGCCAGCAGCGGGGATCTTCGCCTGTCTTCGTACGAGCAGTACTTC. V is TRBV2 and J is TRBJ2-7; maybe TRBD2 (5 bases). The length of the CDR3 is 16 residues. CDR1 and CDR2 (germline): SNHLY, FYNNEI. With 6 bases removed from V and 4 bases from J, the gap between germline ends came to 22 bases.

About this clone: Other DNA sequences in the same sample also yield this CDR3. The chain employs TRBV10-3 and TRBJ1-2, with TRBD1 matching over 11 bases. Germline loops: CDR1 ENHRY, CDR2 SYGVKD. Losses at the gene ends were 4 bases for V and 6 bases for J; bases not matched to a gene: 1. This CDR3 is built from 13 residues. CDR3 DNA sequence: TGTGCCATCAGTGGGGGACAGGGGGATGGCTACACCTTC. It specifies CAISGGQGDGYTF.

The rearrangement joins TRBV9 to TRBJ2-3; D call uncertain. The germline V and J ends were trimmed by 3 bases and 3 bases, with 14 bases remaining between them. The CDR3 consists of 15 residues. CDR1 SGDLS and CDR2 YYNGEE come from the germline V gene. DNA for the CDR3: TGTGCCAGCAGCGCCCTGACATCCGGAACAGATACGCAGTATTTT. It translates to CASSALTSGTDTQYF.

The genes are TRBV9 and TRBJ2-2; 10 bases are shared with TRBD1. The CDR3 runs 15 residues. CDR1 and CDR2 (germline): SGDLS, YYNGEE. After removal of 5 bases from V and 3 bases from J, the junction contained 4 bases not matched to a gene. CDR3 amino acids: CASREDRGDTGELFF. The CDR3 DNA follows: TGTGCCAGCAGAGAGGACAGGGGGGACACCGGGGAGCTGTTTTTT.

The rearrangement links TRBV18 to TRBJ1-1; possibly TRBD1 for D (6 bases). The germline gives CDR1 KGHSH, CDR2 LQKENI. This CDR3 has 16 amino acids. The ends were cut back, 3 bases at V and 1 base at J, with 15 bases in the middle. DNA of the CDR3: TGTGCCAGCTCACCGACCGGGGGCAGGCGGAACACTGAAGCTTTCTTT. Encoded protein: CASSPTGGRRNTEAFF.

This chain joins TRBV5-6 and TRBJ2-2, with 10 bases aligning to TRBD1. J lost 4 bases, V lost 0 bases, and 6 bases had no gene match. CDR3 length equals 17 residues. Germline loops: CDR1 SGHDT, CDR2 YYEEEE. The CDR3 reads CASSLVWRDRGTGELFF. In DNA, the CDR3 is TGTGCCAGCAGCTTGGTTTGGAGGGACAGGGGCACCGGGGAGCTGTTTTTT.

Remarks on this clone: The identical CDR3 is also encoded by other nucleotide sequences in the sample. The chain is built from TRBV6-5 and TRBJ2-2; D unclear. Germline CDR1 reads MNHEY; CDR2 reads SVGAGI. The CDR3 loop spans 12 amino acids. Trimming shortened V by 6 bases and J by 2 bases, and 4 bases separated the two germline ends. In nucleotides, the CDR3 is TGTGCCAGCAGCCCCAACACCGGGGAGCTGTTTTTT. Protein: CASSPNTGELFF.

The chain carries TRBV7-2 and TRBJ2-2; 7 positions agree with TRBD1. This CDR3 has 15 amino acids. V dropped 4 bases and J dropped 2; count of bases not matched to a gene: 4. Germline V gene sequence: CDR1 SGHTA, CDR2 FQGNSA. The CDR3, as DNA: TGTGCCAGCAGCTACCGGGACAGCAACACCGGGGAGCTGTTTTTT. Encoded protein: CASSYRDSNTGELFF.

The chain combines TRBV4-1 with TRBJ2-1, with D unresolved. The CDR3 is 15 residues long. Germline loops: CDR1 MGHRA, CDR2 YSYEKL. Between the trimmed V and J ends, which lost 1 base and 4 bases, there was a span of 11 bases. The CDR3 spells CASSQATGIYNEQFF. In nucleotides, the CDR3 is TGCGCCAGCAGCCAAGCGACCGGAATATACAATGAGCAGTTCTTC.

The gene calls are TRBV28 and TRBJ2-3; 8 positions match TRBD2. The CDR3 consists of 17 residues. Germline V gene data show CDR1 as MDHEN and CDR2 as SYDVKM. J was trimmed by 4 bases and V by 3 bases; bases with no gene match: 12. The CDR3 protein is CASSFGIFREGADTQYF. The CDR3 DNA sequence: TGTGCCAGCAGTTTTGGTATATTTCGGGAGGGCGCAGATACGCAGTATTTT.

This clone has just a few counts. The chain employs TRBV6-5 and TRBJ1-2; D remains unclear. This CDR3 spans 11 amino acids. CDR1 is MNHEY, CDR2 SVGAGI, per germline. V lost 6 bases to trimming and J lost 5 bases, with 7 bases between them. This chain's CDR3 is CASREEYGYTF. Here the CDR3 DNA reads TGTGCCAGCAGGGAGGAGTATGGCTACACCTTC.

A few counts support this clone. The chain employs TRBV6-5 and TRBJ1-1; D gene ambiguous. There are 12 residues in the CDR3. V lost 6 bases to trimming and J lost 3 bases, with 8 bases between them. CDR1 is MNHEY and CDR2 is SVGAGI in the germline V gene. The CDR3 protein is CASSLGDTEAFF. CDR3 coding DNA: TGTGCCAGCAGCCTCGGAGACACTGAAGCTTTCTTT.

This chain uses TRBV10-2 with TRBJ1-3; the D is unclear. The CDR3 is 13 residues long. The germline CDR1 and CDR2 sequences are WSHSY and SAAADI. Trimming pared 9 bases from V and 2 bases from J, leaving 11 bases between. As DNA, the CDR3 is TGCGCCAGGGTAGGGCTTACTGGAAACACCATATATTTT. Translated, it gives CARVGLTGNTIYF.

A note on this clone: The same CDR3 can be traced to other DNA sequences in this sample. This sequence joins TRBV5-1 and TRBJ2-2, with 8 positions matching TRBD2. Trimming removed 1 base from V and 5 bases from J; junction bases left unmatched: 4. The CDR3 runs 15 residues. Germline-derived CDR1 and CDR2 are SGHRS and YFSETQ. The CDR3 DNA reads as TGCGCCAGCAGCTTGAGCGGGAGTAAAACCGGGGAGCTGTTTTTT. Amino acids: CASSLSGSKTGELFF. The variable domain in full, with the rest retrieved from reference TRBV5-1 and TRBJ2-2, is KAGVTQTPRYLIKTRGQQVTLSCSPISGHRSVSWYQQTPGQGLQFLFEYFSETQRNKGNFPGRFSGRQFSNSRSEMNVSTLELGDSALYLCASSLSGSKTGELFFGEGSRLTVL.

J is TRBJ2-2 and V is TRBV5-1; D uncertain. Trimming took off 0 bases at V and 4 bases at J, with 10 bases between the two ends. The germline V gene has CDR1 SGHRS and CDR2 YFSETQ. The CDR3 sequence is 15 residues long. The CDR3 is CASSLARQSTGELFF. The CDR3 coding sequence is TGCGCCAGCAGCTTGGCCAGGCAATCCACCGGGGAGCTGTTTTTT.

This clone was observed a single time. The CDR3 protein is CASSLLAGSSYNEQFF. Written as DNA, the CDR3 is TGTGCCAGCAGCTTATTAGCGGGAAGCTCCTACAATGAGCAGTTCTTC. The V and J genes are TRBV2 and TRBJ2-1; 8 positions agree with TRBD2. V dropped 6 bases and J dropped 0; count of bases not matched to a gene: 7. The CDR3 consists of 16 residues. Germline-derived CDR1 and CDR2 are SNHLY and FYNNEI.

In DNA form, the CDR3 reads TGTGCCAGCAGTGAGGCCCGGACAGCGAACACCGGGGAGCTGTTTTTT. Translating gives CASSEARTANTGELFF. The chain couples TRBV25-1 to TRBJ2-2; D possibly corresponds to TRBD1 (6 bases). Trimming stripped 3 bases from V and 0 bases from J, with 11 bases between. Looked up from germline, CDR1 is MGHDK and CDR2 is SYGVNS. This CDR3 spans 16 amino acids.

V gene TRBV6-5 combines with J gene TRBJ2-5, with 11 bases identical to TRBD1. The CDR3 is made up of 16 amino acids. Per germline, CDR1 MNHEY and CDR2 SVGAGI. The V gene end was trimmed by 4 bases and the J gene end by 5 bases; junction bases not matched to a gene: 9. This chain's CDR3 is CASSFRTGGLWETQYF. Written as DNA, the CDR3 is TGTGCCAGCAGTTTTCGGACAGGGGGCCTTTGGGAGACCCAGTACTTC.

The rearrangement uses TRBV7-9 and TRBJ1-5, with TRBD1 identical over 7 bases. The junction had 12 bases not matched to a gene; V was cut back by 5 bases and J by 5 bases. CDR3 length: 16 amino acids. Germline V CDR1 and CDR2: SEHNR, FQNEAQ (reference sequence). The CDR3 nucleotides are TGTGCCAGCAGCCCCACCCAGACAGGGAGTGATCAGCCCCAGCATTTT. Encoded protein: CASSPTQTGSDQPQHF. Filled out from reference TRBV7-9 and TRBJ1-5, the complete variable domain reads DTGVSQNPRHKITKRGQNVTFRCDPISEHNRLYWYRQTLGQGPEFLTYFQNEAQLEKSRLLSDRFSAERPKGSFSTLEIQRTEQGDSAMYLCASSPTQTGSDQPQHFGDGTRLSIL.

CDR3 loop: CASSRREAPSSYNEQFF. DNA for the CDR3: TGTGCCAGCAGTCGCCGAGAGGCTCCCAGCTCCTACAATGAGCAGTTCTTC. The genes are TRBV2 and TRBJ2-1; D unresolved. V dropped 5 bases and J dropped 0 bases, with 17 bases sitting between them. This CDR3 has 17 amino acids. Germline V gene data show CDR1 as SNHLY and CDR2 as FYNNEI.